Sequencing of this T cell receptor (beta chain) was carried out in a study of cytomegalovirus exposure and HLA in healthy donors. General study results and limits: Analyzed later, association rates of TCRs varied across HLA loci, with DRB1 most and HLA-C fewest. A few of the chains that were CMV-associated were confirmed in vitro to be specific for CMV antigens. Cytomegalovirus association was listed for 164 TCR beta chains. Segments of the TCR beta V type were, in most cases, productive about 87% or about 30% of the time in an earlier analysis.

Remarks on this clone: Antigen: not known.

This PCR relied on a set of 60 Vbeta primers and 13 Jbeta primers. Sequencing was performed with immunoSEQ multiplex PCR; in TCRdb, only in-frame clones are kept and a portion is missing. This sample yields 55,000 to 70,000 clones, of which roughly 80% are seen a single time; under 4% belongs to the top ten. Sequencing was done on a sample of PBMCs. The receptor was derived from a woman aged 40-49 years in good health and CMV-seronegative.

The CDR3 sequence: CASSLPSATGGGYSSYEQYF. CDR3 coding DNA: TGTGCCAGCAGTTTACCCTCGGCTACGGGCGGGGGGTACAGCTCCTACGAGCAGTACTTC. The chain combines TRBV28 with TRBJ2-7; 8 bases fit TRBD2. There are 20 residues in the CDR3. Looked up from germline, CDR1 is MDHEN and CDR2 is SYDVKM. Trimming at V came to 2 bases and at J to 0 bases, leaving 18 bases not matched to a gene.